This paragraph reports one T cell receptor beta chain. What it recognizes is unknown. It was with 60 Vbeta and 13 Jbeta primers that the PCR ran. Sequencing used immunoSEQ multiplex PCR; TCRdb keeps in-frame clones, though not all of them. The sample yields some 120,000 clones, about 74% seen once. From germline, CDR1 is MDHEN and CDR2 SYDVKM. There are 15 residues in the CDR3. V lost 7 bases and J lost 4, with 19 bases in between. These data come from a study of cytomegalovirus exposure and HLA in healthy donors. Whole-study context: Genotyping showed less than 85% of 300 to 450 donors falling in the Caucasian-associated ancestry cluster.

Findings of the study overall: Diagnosis of cytomegalovirus status made by the classifier reportedly showed high specificity and sensitivity. Several top significant clusters appeared, in a later analysis, to be linked to common viral pathogens. Follow-up analysis later connected one missense variant in DCLRE1C with trimming of TCR beta V- and J-genes.

The source material was PBMCs. The chain joins TRBV28 to TRBJ1-2, with a tentative D call TRBD1 (5 bases). This sequence was found in a young man in good health and CMV-seropositive. The CDR3 spells CASTLSGLLFYGYTF. In DNA form, the CDR3 reads TGTGCCAGCACCCTATCGGGACTCCTTTTCTATGGCTACACCTTC.